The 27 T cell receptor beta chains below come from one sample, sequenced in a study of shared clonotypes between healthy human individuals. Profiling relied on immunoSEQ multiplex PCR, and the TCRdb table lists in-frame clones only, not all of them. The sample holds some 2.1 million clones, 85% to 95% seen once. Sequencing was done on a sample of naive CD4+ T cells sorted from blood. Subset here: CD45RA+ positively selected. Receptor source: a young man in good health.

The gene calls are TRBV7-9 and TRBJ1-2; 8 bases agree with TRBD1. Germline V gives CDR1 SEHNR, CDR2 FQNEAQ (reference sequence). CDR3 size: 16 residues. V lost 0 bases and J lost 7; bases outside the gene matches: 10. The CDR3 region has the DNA TGTGCCAGCAGCTTAGCGGGGTCAGGGGGCACAGGTGGCTACACCTTC. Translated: CASSLAGSGGTGGYTF.

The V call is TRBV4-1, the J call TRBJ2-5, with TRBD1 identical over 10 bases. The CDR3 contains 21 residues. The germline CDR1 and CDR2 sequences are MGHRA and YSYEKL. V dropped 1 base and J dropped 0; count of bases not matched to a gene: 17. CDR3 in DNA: TGCGCCAGCAGCCAAGTTTCTAACCCGGGACAGGGGAGGTCGCACCAAGAGACCCAGTACTTC. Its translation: CASSQVSNPGQGRSHQETQYF.

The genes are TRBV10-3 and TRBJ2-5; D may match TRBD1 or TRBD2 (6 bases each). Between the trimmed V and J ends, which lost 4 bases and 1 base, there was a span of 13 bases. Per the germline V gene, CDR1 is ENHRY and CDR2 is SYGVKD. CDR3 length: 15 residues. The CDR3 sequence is CAISGIWGAQETQYF. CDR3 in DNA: TGTGCCATCAGTGGAATCTGGGGGGCCCAAGAGACCCAGTACTTC.

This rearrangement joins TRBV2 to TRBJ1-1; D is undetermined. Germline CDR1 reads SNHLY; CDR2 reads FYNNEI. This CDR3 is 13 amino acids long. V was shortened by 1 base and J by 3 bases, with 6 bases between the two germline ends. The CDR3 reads CASSEVGYTEAFF. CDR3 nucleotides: TGTGCCAGCAGTGAAGTGGGGTACACTGAAGCTTTCTTT.

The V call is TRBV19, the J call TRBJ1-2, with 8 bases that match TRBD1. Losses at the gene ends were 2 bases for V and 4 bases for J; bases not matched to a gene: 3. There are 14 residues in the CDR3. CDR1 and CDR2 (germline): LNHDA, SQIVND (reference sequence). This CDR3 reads CASSISGQGYGYTF. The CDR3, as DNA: TGTGCCAGTAGTATATCTGGACAGGGCTATGGCTACACCTTC.

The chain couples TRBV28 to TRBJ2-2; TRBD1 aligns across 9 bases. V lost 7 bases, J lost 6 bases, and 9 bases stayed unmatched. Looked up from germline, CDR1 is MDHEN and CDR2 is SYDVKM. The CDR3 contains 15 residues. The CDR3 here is CASTPGDRDSGELFF. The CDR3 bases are TGTGCCAGCACTCCAGGGGACAGGGATTCCGGGGAGCTGTTTTTT.

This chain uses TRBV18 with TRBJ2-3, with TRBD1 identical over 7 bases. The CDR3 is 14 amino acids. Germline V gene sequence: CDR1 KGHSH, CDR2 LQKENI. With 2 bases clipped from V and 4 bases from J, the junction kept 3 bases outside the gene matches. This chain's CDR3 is CASSPIGTADTQYF. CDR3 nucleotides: TGTGCCAGCTCACCAATAGGGACAGCAGATACGCAGTATTTT.

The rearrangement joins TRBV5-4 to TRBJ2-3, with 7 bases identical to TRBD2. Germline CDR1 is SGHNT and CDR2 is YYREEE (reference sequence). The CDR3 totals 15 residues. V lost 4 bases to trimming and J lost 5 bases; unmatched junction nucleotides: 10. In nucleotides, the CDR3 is TGTGCCAGCAGCACTCGACTAGCTCTCCAAGATACGCAGTATTTT. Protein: CASSTRLALQDTQYF.

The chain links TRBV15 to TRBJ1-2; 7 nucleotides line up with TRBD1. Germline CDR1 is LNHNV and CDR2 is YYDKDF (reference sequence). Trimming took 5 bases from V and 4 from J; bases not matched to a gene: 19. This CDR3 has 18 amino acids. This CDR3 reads CATSPELGIWGQIYGYTF. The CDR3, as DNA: TGTGCCACCAGCCCTGAATTGGGAATTTGGGGACAGATCTATGGCTACACCTTC.

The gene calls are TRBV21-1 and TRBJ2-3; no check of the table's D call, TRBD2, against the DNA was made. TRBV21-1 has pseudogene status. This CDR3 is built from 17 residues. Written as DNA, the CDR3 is TGTGCCAGCAGCAAAGGGACTAGCGGGGAGATGACAGATACGCAGTATTTT. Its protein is CASSKGTSGEMTDTQYF.

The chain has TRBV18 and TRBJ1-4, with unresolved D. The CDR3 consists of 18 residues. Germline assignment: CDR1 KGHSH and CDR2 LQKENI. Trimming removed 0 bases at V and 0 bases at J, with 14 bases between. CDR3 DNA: TGTGCCAGCTCACCACCGATGGGCAGCTCGGCAACTAATGAAAAACTGTTTTTT. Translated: CASSPPMGSSATNEKLFF.

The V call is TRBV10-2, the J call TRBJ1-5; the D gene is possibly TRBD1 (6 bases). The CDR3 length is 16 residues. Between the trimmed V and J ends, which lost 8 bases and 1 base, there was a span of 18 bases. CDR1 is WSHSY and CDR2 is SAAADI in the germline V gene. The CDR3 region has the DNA TGCGCCAGCTCCGCCGTGGGGGGCTTAAGCAATCAGCCCCAGCATTTT. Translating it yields CASSAVGGLSNQPQHF.

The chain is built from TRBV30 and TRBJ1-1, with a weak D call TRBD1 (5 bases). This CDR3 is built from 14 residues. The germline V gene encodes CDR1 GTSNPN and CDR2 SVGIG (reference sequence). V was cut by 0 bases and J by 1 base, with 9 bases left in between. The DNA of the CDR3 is TGTGCCTGGAGTGTTGGGGGACGGAACACTGAAGCTTTCTTT. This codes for CAWSVGGRNTEAFF. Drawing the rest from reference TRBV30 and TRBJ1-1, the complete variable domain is SQTIHQWPATLVQPVGSPLSLECTVEGTSNPNLYWYRQAAGRGLQLLFYSVGIGQISSEVPQNLSASRPQDRQFILSSKKLLLSDSGFYLCAWSVGGRNTEAFFGQGTRLTVV.

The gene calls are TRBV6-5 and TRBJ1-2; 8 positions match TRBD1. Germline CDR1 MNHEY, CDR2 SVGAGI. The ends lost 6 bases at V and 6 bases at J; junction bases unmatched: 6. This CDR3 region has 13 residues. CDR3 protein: CASSRQGSHGYTF. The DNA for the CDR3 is TGTGCCAGCAGCAGACAGGGGTCGCATGGCTACACCTTC.

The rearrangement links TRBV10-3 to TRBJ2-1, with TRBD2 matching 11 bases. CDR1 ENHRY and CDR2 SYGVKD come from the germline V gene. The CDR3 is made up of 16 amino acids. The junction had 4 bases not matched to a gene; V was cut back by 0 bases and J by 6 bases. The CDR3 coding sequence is TGTGCCATCAGTGAGTCAACTAGCGGGAGTATCAATGAGCAGTTCTTC. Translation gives CAISESTSGSINEQFF.

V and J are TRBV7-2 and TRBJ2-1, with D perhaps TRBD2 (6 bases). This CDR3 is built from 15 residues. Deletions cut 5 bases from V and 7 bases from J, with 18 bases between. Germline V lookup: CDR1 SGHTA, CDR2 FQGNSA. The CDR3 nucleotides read TGTGCCAGCAGCCACTCTTGGGGAGCGGGTAATGAGCAGTTCTTC. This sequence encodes CASSHSWGAGNEQFF.

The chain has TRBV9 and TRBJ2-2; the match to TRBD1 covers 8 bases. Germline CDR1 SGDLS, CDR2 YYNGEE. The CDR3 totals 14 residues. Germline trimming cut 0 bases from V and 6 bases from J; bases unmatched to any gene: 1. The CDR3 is CASSVDRGSGELFF. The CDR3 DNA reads TGTGCCAGCAGCGTAGACAGGGGGTCCGGGGAGCTGTTTTTT.

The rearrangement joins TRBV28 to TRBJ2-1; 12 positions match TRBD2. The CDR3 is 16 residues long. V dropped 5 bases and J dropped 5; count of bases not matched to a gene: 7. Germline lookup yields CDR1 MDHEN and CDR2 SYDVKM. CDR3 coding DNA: TGTGCCAGCAGTATACCCGGACTAGCGGGGAACAATGAGCAGTTCTTC. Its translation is CASSIPGLAGNNEQFF.

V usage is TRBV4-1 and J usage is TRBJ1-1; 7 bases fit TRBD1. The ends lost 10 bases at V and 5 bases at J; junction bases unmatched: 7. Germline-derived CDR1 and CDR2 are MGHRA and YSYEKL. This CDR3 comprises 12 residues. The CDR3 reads CATQGGLTEAFF. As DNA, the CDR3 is TGCGCCACCCAGGGGGGTCTGACTGAAGCTTTCTTT.

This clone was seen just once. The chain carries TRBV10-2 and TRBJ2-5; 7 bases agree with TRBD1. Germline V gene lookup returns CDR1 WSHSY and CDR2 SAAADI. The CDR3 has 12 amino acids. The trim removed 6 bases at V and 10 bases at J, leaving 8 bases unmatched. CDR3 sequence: CASRETGLGQYF. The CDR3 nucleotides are TGCGCCAGCAGGGAGACAGGGCTTGGCCAGTACTTC.

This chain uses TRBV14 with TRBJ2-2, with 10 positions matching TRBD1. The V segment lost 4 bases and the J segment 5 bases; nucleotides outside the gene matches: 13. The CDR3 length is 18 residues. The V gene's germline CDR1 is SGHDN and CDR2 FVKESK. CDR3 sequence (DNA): TGTGCCAGCAGCCCGATGGTGACAGGGGGCTTGAGGACCGGGGAGCTGTTTTTT. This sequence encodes CASSPMVTGGLRTGELFF.

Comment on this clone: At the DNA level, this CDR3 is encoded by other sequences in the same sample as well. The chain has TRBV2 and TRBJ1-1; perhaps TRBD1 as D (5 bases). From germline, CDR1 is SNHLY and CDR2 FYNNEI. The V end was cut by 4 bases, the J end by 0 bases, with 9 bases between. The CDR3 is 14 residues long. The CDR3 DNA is TGTGCCAGCAGTGTCGAGGGGATGAACACTGAAGCTTTCTTT. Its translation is CASSVEGMNTEAFF.

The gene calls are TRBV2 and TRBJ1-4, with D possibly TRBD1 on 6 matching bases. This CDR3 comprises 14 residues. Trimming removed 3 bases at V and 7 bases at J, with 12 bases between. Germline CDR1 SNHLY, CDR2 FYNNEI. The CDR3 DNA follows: TGTGCCAGCAGTGATCAGGGGCCGGGTGAAAAACTGTTTTTT. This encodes CASSDQGPGEKLFF.

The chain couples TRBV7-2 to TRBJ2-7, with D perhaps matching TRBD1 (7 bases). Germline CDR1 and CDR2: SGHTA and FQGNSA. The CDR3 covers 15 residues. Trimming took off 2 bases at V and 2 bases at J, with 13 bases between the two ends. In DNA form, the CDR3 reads TGTGCCAGCAGCTTAAGACAGGGAGGCACCTACGAGCAGTACTTC. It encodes CASSLRQGGTYEQYF.

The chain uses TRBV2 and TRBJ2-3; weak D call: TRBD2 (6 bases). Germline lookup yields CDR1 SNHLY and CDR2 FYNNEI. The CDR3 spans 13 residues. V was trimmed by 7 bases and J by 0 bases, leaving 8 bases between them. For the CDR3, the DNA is TGTGCCAGCAACCGGGAGAGCACAGATACGCAGTATTTT. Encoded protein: CASNRESTDTQYF.

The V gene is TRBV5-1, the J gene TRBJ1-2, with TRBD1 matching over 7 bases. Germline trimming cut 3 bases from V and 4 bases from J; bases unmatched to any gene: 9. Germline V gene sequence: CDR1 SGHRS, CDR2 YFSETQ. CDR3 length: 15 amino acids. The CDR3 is CASSSTTGTAYGYTF. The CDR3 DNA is TGCGCCAGCAGCTCCACAACCGGGACAGCCTATGGCTACACCTTC.

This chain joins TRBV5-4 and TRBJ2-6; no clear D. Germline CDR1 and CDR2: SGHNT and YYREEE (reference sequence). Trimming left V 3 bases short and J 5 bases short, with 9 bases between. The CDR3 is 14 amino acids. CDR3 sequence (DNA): TGTGCCAGCAGCTCTCAAGACAGGGCCAACGTCCTGACTTTC. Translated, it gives CASSSQDRANVLTF. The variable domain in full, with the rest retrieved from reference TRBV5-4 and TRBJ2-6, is ETGVTQSPTHLIKTRGQQVTLRCSSQSGHNTVSWYQQALGQGPQFIFQYYREEENGRGNFPPRFSGLQFPNYSSELNVNALELDDSALYLCASSSQDRANVLTFGAGSRLTVL.